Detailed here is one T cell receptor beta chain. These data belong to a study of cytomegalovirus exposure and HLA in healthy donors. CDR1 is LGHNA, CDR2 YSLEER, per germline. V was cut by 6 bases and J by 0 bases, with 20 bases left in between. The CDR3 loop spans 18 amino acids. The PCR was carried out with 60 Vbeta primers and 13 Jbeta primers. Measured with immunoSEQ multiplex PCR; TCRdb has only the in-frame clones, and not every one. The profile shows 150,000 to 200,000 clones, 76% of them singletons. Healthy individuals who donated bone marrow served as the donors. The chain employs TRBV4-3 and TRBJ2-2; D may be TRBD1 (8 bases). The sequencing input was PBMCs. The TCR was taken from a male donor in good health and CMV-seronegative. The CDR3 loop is CASSRTVTGGANTGELFF. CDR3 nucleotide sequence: TGCGCCAGCAGTCGAACTGTAACAGGGGGGGCGAACACCGGGGAGCTGTTTTTT.